The sequence of this TCR beta chain was determined in a study of technical replicates of blood from several donors. This CDR3 has 12 amino acids. The V gene's germline CDR1 is WSHSY and CDR2 SAAADI. V lost 3 bases to trimming and J lost 5 bases; unmatched junction nucleotides: 0. Profiling relied on immunoSEQ multiplex PCR, and the TCRdb table lists in-frame clones only, not all of them. Of approximately 82,000 clones in the sample, 96% are singletons; the top ten hold 0.3% to 0.45%. The TCR was taken from a human donor in good health. The sequencing sample was made of T cells isolated from PBMCs. The gene calls are TRBV10-2 and TRBJ2-7; 8 bases are shared with TRBD1. The CDR3 nucleotides read TGCGCCAGCAGTGAACAGGGGGACGAGCAGTACTTC. This gives the protein CASSEQGDEQYF.